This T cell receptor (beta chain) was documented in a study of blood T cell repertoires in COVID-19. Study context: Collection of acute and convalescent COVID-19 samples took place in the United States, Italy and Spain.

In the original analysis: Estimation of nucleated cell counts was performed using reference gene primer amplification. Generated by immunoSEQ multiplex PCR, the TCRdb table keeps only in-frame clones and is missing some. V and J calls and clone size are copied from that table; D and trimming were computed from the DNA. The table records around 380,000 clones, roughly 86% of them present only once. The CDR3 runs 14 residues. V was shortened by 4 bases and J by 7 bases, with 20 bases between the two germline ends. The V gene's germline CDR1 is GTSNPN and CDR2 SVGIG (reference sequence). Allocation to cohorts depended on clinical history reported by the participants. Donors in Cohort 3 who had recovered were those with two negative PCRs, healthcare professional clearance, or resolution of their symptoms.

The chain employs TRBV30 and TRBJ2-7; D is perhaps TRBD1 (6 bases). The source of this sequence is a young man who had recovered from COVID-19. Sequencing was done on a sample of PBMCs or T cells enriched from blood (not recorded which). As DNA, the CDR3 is TGTGCCTGGAAGAGGGACACAAGCTTCGGGGAGCAGTACTTC. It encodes CAWKRDTSFGEQYF.